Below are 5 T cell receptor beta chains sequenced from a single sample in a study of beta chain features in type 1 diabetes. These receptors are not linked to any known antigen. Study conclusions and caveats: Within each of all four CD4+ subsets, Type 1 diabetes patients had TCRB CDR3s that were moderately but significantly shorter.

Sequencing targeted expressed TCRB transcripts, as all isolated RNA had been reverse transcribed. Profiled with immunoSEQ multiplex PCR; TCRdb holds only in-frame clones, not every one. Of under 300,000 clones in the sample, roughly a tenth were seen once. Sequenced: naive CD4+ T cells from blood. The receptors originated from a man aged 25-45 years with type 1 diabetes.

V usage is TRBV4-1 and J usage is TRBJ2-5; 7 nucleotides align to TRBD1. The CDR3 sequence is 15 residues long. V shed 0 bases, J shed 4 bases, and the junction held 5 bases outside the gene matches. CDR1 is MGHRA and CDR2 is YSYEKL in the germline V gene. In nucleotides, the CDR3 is TGCGCCAGCAGCCAAGACAGGGGGAACACAGAGACCCAGTACTTC. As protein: CASSQDRGNTETQYF.

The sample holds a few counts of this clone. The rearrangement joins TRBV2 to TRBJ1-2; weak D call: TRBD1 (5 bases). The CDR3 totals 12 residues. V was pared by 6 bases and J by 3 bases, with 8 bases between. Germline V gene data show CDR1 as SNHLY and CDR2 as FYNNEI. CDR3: CASRTDYYGYTF. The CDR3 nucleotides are TGTGCCAGCAGGACAGACTACTATGGCTACACCTTC.

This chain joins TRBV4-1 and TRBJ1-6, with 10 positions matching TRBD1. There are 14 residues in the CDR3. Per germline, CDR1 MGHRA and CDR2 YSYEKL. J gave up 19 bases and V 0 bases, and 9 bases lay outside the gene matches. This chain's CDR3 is CASSQDRDRGPLHF. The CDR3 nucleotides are TGCGCCAGCAGCCAAGACCGGGACAGGGGCCCTCTTCACTTT.

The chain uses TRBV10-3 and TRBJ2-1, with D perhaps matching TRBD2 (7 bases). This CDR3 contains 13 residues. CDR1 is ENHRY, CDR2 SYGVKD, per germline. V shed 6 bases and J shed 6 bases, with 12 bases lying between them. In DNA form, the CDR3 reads TGTGCCATCAGGGAAGGGGGGGCCAATGAGCAGTTCTTC. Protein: CAIREGGANEQFF.

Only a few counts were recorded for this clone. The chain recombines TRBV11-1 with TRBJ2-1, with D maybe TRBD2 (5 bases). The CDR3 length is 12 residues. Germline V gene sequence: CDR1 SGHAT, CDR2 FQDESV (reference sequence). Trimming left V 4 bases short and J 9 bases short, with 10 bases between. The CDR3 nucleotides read TGTGCCAGCAGCTCCGGAGGAAGTGAGCAGTTCTTC. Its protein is CASSSGGSEQFF.